Below, 32 T cell receptor beta chains from the same sample are listed, as sequenced in a study of response to subunit inactivated influenza vaccine (dated by TCRdb to 2017 to 2018). The library was prepared using RT-PCR. Instrument used: Illumina HiSeq 2500. TCRdb took the public reads, trimmed them with fastp at Q25, ran MiXCR for clone calling and kept in-frame beta chains. Entries are consolidated by CDR3 protein sequence, retaining the most common genes and DNA. The sample includes some 150,000 distinct CDR3 sequences, with 12% observed a single time. 25% to 30% of the sample is in the top ten clones. These data also formed part of another study, on T cells expressing NK-cell markers. As the second study states: The TCR beta cDNA libraries were made using 5'RACE template switching, a step that added both a universal primer site and unique molecular identifiers.

Sequenced material: CD8+ T cells sorted from PBMCs, taken 11 to 12 days after vaccination. All receptors come from a man aged 50-60 years who received an inactivated influenza vaccine. Donor details come from another sample of the same person, matched by shared clones.

This sequence joins TRBV29-1 and TRBJ2-1; tentatively, D is TRBD2 (6 bases). V was shortened by 0 bases and J by 2 bases, with 11 bases between the two germline ends. The CDR3 is 15 residues long. Germline assignment: CDR1 SQVTM and CDR2 ANQGSEA. The CDR3 reads CSVEDGERAYNEQFF. CDR3 coding DNA: TGCAGCGTTGAAGATGGTGAGCGGGCCTACAATGAGCAGTTCTTC.

Details on this clonotype: Since a much larger clone is just one base distant, this may be a read error. This chain links TRBV29-1 with TRBJ2-7, with D hard to call. The CDR3 has 15 amino acids. V lost 5 bases and J 1 base, leaving 18 bases between the germline ends. CDR1 is SQVTM, CDR2 ANQGSEA, per germline. The CDR3 sequence: CSVSGLWTNSYEQYF. CDR3 coding DNA: TGCAGCGTTAGTGGCCTCTGGACCAATTCCTACGAGCAGTACTTC.

This clonotype was picked up a small number of times. The chain is built from TRBV10-3 and TRBJ2-7; TRBD1 agrees at 8 bases. The germline CDR1 and CDR2 sequences are ENHRY and SYGVKD. The V segment lost 7 bases and the J segment 6 bases; nucleotides outside the gene matches: 5. The CDR3 sequence is 12 residues long. The chain's CDR3 is CAIKGTGGEQYF. In DNA form, the CDR3 reads TGTGCCATCAAAGGGACAGGTGGCGAGCAGTACTTC.

The chain couples TRBV5-5 to TRBJ1-2; D gene ambiguous. The CDR3 totals 14 residues. Between the trimmed V and J ends, which lost 2 bases and 6 bases, there was a span of 14 bases. From germline, CDR1 is SGHKS and CDR2 YYEKEE (reference sequence). As DNA, the CDR3 is TGTGCCAGCAGCTTCCCGGACGTCTCGGATGGCTACACCTTC. This gives the protein CASSFPDVSDGYTF.

The chain recombines TRBV6-2 or TRBV6-3 with TRBJ2-2; maybe TRBD1 (5 bases). The V end was cut by 6 bases, the J end by 8 bases, with 13 bases between. CDR1 is MNHEY, CDR2 SVGEGT, per germline. CDR3 length equals 13 residues. CDR3 in DNA: TGTGCCAGCAGGCCTGACAGTAATGGGGAGCTGTTTTTT. Amino acids: CASRPDSNGELFF.

The chain combines TRBV27 with TRBJ2-1; possible D gene TRBD2, 5 bases. Trimming took 3 bases from V and 0 from J, leaving 12 bases between them. There are 16 residues in the CDR3. The germline gives CDR1 MNHEY, CDR2 SMNVEV (reference sequence). This CDR3 is CASSFGVGSSYNEQFF. CDR3 sequence (DNA): TGTGCCAGCAGTTTCGGGGTGGGGAGCTCCTACAATGAGCAGTTCTTC.

This clonotype was counted many times. The rearrangement links TRBV28 to TRBJ1-1, with 7 bases identical to TRBD1. CDR3 length: 13 amino acids. Trimming at V came to 5 bases and at J to 5 bases, leaving 5 bases not matched to a gene. Germline V CDR1 and CDR2: MDHEN, SYDVKM. CDR3 nucleotide sequence: TGTGCCAGCAGTCGACAGGGACGGACTGAAGCTTTCTTT. The encoded protein is CASSRQGRTEAFF.

The table lists this clonotype with a few counts. This chain connects TRBV4-3 to TRBJ2-1; D uncertain. The CDR3 spans 15 residues. Trimming took off 5 bases at V and 2 bases at J, with 13 bases between the two ends. CDR1 LGHNA and CDR2 YSLEER come from the germline V gene. The CDR3 loop is CASSSGREAYNEQFF. The CDR3 DNA reads as TGCGCCAGCAGCTCCGGTAGAGAGGCCTACAATGAGCAGTTCTTC.

This clonotype was counted many times. V is TRBV6-2 or TRBV6-3 and J is TRBJ2-1; 8 nucleotides line up with TRBD1. This CDR3 has 16 amino acids. From germline, CDR1 is MNHEY and CDR2 SVGEGT. Trimming cost V 6 bases and J 3 bases; bases outside gene matches: 10. Here the CDR3 DNA reads TGTGCCAGCAGCCATACACAGGGGGTAGGCTACAATGAGCAGTTCTTC. It yields the protein CASSHTQGVGYNEQFF.

This clonotype was seen only a few times. The V gene is TRBV21-1, the J gene TRBJ2-7; the table's D call, TRBD2, has no DNA check behind it. TRBV21-1 is termed a pseudogene. CDR3 size: 17 residues. The CDR3 is CASSKLTLAGGLYEQYF. In DNA form, the CDR3 reads TGTGCCAGCAGCAAGTTGACACTAGCGGGGGGCCTGTACGAGCAGTACTTC.

This clonotype was found a few times. The rearrangement links TRBV29-1 to TRBJ1-1; D may be TRBD1 (5 bases). V was shortened by 2 bases and J by 5 bases, with 12 bases between the two germline ends. CDR1 and CDR2 from the germline V gene are SQVTM and ANQGSEA. This CDR3 comprises 13 residues. The CDR3 protein is CSVEMGLGTEAFF. The CDR3 DNA reads as TGCAGCGTTGAAATGGGGCTGGGGACTGAAGCTTTCTTT.

This clonotype has a handful of counts. The rearrangement joins TRBV4-3 to TRBJ2-2, with 12 nucleotides matching TRBD2. The germline CDR1 and CDR2 sequences are LGHNA and YSLEER. The CDR3 has 16 amino acids. Unmatched junction bases numbered 2, after V lost 2 bases and J lost 4 bases. CDR3 nucleotides: TGCGCCAGCAGCCAAACTAGCGGGAGGCTCACCGGGGAGCTGTTTTTT. Protein product: CASSQTSGRLTGELFF.

The table lists this clonotype with a few counts. The rearrangement joins TRBV6-2 or TRBV6-3 to TRBJ1-1, with TRBD1 as a possible D gene (5 bases). Trimming left V 6 bases short and J 4 bases short, with 18 bases between. The germline gives CDR1 MNHEY, CDR2 SVGEGT. This CDR3 contains 15 residues. CDR3 sequence (DNA): TGTGCCAGCAGCTTAGGCCATGGGGGAAGCACTGAAGCTTTCTTT. Translating it yields CASSLGHGGSTEAFF.

The sample holds many counts of this clonotype. This CDR3 is CASSDSLEGADTQYF. CDR3 coding DNA: TGTGCCAGCAGTGACTCCCTAGAAGGGGCAGATACGCAGTATTTT. The V and J genes are TRBV6-4 and TRBJ2-3, with D perhaps TRBD1 (5 bases). Germline V gene data show CDR1 as MRHNA and CDR2 as SNTAGT. This CDR3 region has 15 residues. The germline V and J ends were trimmed by 0 bases and 4 bases, with 11 bases remaining between them.

This clonotype was seen more than once but under ten times. The chain couples TRBV4-2 to TRBJ1-1; 9 bases agree with TRBD1. The J segment lost 8 bases and the V segment lost 1 base, leaving 8 bases of the junction unmatched. The CDR3 has 15 amino acids. Germline lookup yields CDR1 LGHNA and CDR2 YNFKEQ. CDR3 protein: CASSQALQGAKEAFF. In DNA form, the CDR3 reads TGTGCCAGCAGCCAAGCTTTACAGGGGGCTAAAGAAGCTTTCTTT.

The sample holds a few counts of this clonotype. J is TRBJ2-7 and V is TRBV28, with TRBD1 matching 8 bases. Germline loops: CDR1 MDHEN, CDR2 SYDVKM. After removal of 2 bases from V and 3 bases from J, the junction contained 6 bases not matched to a gene. This CDR3 contains 15 residues. This CDR3 reads CASSLHWTGNYEQYF. The CDR3 region has the DNA TGTGCCAGCAGTTTACACTGGACAGGGAACTACGAGCAGTACTTC.

This clonotype has more than one count but fewer than ten. One end of the junction does not line up with germline, which may come from a read error. The CDR3 nucleotides read TGTGCTAGCAGCCTGGGACCCTCTAGGTACAATGAGCAGTTCTTC. Its protein product is CASSLGPSRYNEQFF. The V gene is TRBV7-7, the J gene TRBJ2-1; perhaps D is TRBD1 or TRBD2 (5 bases each). The CDR3 covers 15 residues. The germline CDR1 and CDR2 sequences are SSHAT and FNYEAQ (reference sequence).

This clonotype was detected only a few times. This sequence joins TRBV25-1 and TRBJ1-1; D remains ambiguous. V lost 4 bases to trimming and J lost 1 base, with 13 bases between them. This CDR3 is 15 amino acids long. Germline V gene sequence: CDR1 MGHDK, CDR2 SYGVNS. This CDR3 is CASSGETRQNTEAFF. The CDR3 coding sequence is TGTGCCAGCAGTGGGGAAACCCGACAGAACACTGAAGCTTTCTTT.

This clonotype was detected only a few times. This sequence joins TRBV6-1 and TRBJ2-3, with D possibly being TRBD1 (5 bases). The length of the CDR3 is 17 residues. Trimming stripped 5 bases from V and 0 bases from J, with 18 bases between. CDR1 is MNHNS, CDR2 SASEGT, per germline. The CDR3 here is CASSPFSRALSTDTQYF. In nucleotides, the CDR3 is TGTGCCAGCAGTCCCTTCTCCAGGGCCCTAAGCACAGATACGCAGTATTTT.

The table lists this clonotype with a few counts. The gene calls are TRBV11-2 and TRBJ2-5; D gene ambiguous. Trimming stripped 5 bases from V and 1 base from J, with 11 bases between. Germline assignment: CDR1 SGHAT and CDR2 FQNNGV. The CDR3 is 14 amino acids. The CDR3 DNA reads as TGTGCCAGCAGCCCCATATGGGCCCAAGAGACCCAGTACTTC. Residues: CASSPIWAQETQYF.

This clonotype was counted between two and nine times. V gene TRBV5-6 combines with J gene TRBJ2-7; D is perhaps TRBD1 (6 bases). The CDR3 has 12 residues. CDR1 SGHDT and CDR2 YYEEEE come from the germline V gene. V lost 4 bases, J lost 6 bases, and 11 bases lay in between. The CDR3 loop is CASSQWDTEQYF. CDR3 coding DNA: TGTGCCAGCAGCCAATGGGACACCGAGCAGTACTTC. Using reference TRBV5-6 and TRBJ2-7 for the parts outside the CDR3, the full variable domain is DAGVTQSPTHLIKTRGQQVTLRCSPKSGHDTVSWYQQALGQGPQFIFQYYEEEERQRGNFPDRFSGHQFPNYSSELNVNALLLGDSALYLCASSQWDTEQYFGPGTRLTVT.

The chain combines TRBV24-1 with TRBJ2-1; possibly TRBD1 for D (5 bases). This CDR3 is 16 amino acids long. V was trimmed by 3 bases and J by 11 bases, leaving 22 bases between them. Germline values: CDR1 KGHDR, CDR2 SFDVKD. Here the CDR3 reads CATSDPDTPANNQQFF. Written as DNA, the CDR3 is TGTGCCACCAGTGATCCGGACACTCCCGCCAATAATCAGCAGTTCTTC.

This clonotype occurred a few times. The chain is built from TRBV11-2 and TRBJ2-1, with no clear D. The CDR3 consists of 13 residues. V lost 1 base and J lost 6, with 7 bases in between. Looked up from germline, CDR1 is SGHAT and CDR2 is FQNNGV. CDR3 in amino acids: CASSLVFLNEQFF. The CDR3 region has the DNA TGTGCCAGCAGCTTAGTTTTCCTCAATGAGCAGTTCTTC.

At least ten counts were recorded for this clonotype. The J gene is TRBJ2-1, the V gene TRBV5-1, with 12 bases matching TRBD2. CDR3 length equals 14 residues. Trimming removed 6 bases from V and 6 bases from J; junction bases left unmatched: 4. CDR1 is SGHRS, CDR2 YFSETQ, per germline. The CDR3 here is CASKTSGGFNEQFF. In nucleotides, the CDR3 is TGCGCCAGCAAGACTAGCGGGGGTTTCAATGAGCAGTTCTTC.

V gene TRBV7-6 combines with J gene TRBJ2-3, with 14 nucleotides matching TRBD2. This CDR3 spans 20 amino acids. Germline CDR1 is SGHVS and CDR2 is FNYEAQ. The J segment lost 2 bases and the V segment lost 2 bases, leaving 12 bases of the junction unmatched. The CDR3 loop is CASSLPRRTSGGKNTDTQYF. CDR3 nucleotide sequence: TGTGCCAGCAGCTTACCCCGAAGGACTAGCGGGGGGAAAAACACAGATACGCAGTATTTT.

This clonotype was seen ten or more times. The rearrangement links TRBV9 to TRBJ2-3; possibly TRBD2 for D (6 bases). Between the trimmed V and J ends, which lost 7 bases and 1 base, there was a span of 13 bases. The CDR3 loop spans 14 amino acids. Germline CDR1 reads SGDLS; CDR2 reads YYNGEE. CDR3: CASATGEGTDTQYF. In DNA, the CDR3 is TGTGCCAGCGCGACGGGGGAGGGCACAGATACGCAGTATTTT.

The chain uses TRBV19 and TRBJ2-3; 7 nucleotides agree with TRBD2. This CDR3 spans 15 amino acids. CDR1 and CDR2 (germline): LNHDA, SQIVND (reference sequence). Unmatched junction bases numbered 7, after V lost 5 bases and J lost 2 bases. The CDR3 loop reads CASSSIAGPTDTQYF. CDR3 nucleotides: TGTGCCAGTAGTTCTATAGCGGGCCCCACAGATACGCAGTATTTT.

This clonotype was counted at least ten times. This rearrangement joins TRBV4-3 to TRBJ2-7; D may be TRBD1 (5 bases). Germline CDR1 reads LGHNA; CDR2 reads YSLEER. Trimming took 0 bases from V and 3 from J, leaving 9 bases between them. CDR3 length equals 14 residues. CDR3 sequence: CASSQEQGFYEQYF. As DNA, the CDR3 is TGCGCCAGCAGCCAAGAGCAGGGATTCTACGAGCAGTACTTC.

This clonotype has at least ten counts. The CDR3 reads CASSTTTSDSYEQYF. The CDR3 DNA reads as TGCGCCAGCAGTACCACGACTAGCGACTCCTACGAGCAGTACTTC. V and J are TRBV10-2 and TRBJ2-7, with 8 bases lining up with TRBD2. CDR1 and CDR2 (germline): WSHSY, SAAADI. The V segment lost 5 bases and the J segment 0 bases; nucleotides outside the gene matches: 6. The CDR3 length is 15 residues.

A note on this clonotype: A much larger clone is a single base away; this may be a read error. This CDR3 is CSVGLAGGGKNFQYF. DNA of the CDR3: TGCAGCGTTGGACTAGCGGGAGGAGGCAAAAACTTTCAGTACTTC. The chain combines TRBV29-1 with TRBJ2-4; TRBD2 agrees at 13 bases. This CDR3 contains 15 residues. Germline V gene lookup returns CDR1 SQVTM and CDR2 ANQGSEA.

The rearrangement joins TRBV12-3 or TRBV12-4 to TRBJ2-7; 9 bases match TRBD1. The V gene end was trimmed by 7 bases and the J gene end by 3 bases; junction bases not matched to a gene: 7. The CDR3 totals 14 residues. The CDR3 here is CASTTGDRVYEQYF. CDR3 DNA: TGTGCCAGCACCACCGGGGACAGGGTCTACGAGCAGTACTTC.

A few counts support this clonotype. The chain couples TRBV12-3 or TRBV12-4 to TRBJ2-1; D is unclear. V dropped 5 bases and J dropped 4 bases, with 12 bases sitting between them. CDR3 size: 14 residues. CDR3 amino acids: CASSTTTDYNEQFF. CDR3 in DNA: TGTGCCAGCAGTACGACCACAGATTACAATGAGCAGTTCTTC.